This TCR beta chain derives from a study of cytomegalovirus exposure and HLA in healthy donors. Trimming shortened V by 5 bases and J by 7 bases, and 9 bases separated the two germline ends. From germline, CDR1 is SGHVS and CDR2 FNYEAQ. This CDR3 is built from 12 residues. This clone was counted between two and nine times. Antigen specificity is unknown. The primer mix had 60 Vbeta and 13 Jbeta primers. Measured with immunoSEQ multiplex PCR; TCRdb has only the in-frame clones, and not every one. This sample has 150,000 to 200,000 clones, with more than 70% found just once. Findings of the study overall: In a later analysis, around 18,000 TCR beta sequences were associated with HLA alleles at 0.05 false discovery rate. In a later analysis, donors in an Asian-associated ancestry cluster reportedly had fewer N-insertions in productive TCRs than the cohort mean.

The material sequenced was PBMCs. V and J are TRBV7-6 and TRBJ2-1; tentative D call: TRBD2 (5 bases). This clonotype originated in a man in his late teens or twenties in good health and CMV-seropositive. In DNA form, the CDR3 reads TGTGCCAGCAGCCCCAGCGGTAATGAGCAGTTCTTC. Amino acids: CASSPSGNEQFF.